The source of this T cell receptor beta chain is a study of shared clonotypes between healthy human individuals. About the research overall: The people who gave samples were a couple of women and three men aged 18 to 49. Per donor, three plates held CD4 naive cells, three held CD4 memory, two held CD8 naive and one held CD8 memory.

In germline, CDR1 is MDHEN, CDR2 SYDVKM. With 5 bases clipped from V and 7 bases from J, the junction kept 13 bases outside the gene matches. This CDR3 has 16 residues. Sorted-subset replicate PCRs used 200 ng DNA, 30,000 or so T cell genomes. Assay: immunoSEQ multiplex PCR; the TCRdb copy retains only in-frame clones and omits some. Of 1.4 million to 1.5 million clones listed, around 97% are singletons. The sample was naive CD4+ T cells sorted from blood. Documented subset: CD45RA+ positively selected. The clonotype originates from a man younger than 40 in good health. V is TRBV28 and J is TRBJ2-7, with TRBD2 matching 11 bases. The CDR3: CASSQLGTSGRTEQYF. The CDR3 DNA follows: TGTGCCAGCAGTCAACTCGGGACTAGCGGACGTACGGAGCAGTACTTC.